This paragraph reports one TCR beta chain. Its specificity is not known. TCRdb's table, derived via immunoSEQ multiplex PCR, lists solely in-frame clones and lacks some. This table holds under 150,000 clones, 85% to 95% found once. This specimen belongs to a study of brain T cells in children with intractable seizures. Study outcomes and limitations: Viral specificity was inferred only from CDR3 similarity; HCMV serostatus was unknown.

This CDR3 has 16 amino acids. Trimming at V came to 5 bases and at J to 5 bases, leaving 6 bases not matched to a gene. The germline gives CDR1 SGHTA, CDR2 FQGNSA. The J gene is TRBJ1-6, the V gene TRBV7-2; the match to TRBD1 covers 10 bases. The TCR originated in a boy under three years old with hemimegalencephaly and intractable seizures. The sample here was peripheral blood, taken at surgery. Written as DNA, the CDR3 is TGTGCCAGCAGCCGGGACAGGGGCCTTCATAATTCACCCCTCCACTTT. Its translation: CASSRDRGLHNSPLHF.